These 13 T cell receptor beta chains share one sample of origin, sequenced in a study of technical replicates of blood from a few donors. Using immunoSEQ multiplex PCR, the repertoire was profiled, and TCRdb retains in-frame clones only, with some absent. The table lists 90,000 to 100,000 clones, roughly 95% of them singletons. The sample was T cells isolated from PBMCs. The origin of the receptors is a human donor in good health.

This chain connects TRBV5-6 to TRBJ2-2; 7 positions match TRBD2. This CDR3 is built from 16 residues. Germline V gives CDR1 SGHDT, CDR2 YYEEEE. V shed 4 bases, J shed 4 bases, and the junction held 10 bases outside the gene matches. The CDR3 protein is CASSLDGPGGTGELFF. The CDR3 region has the DNA TGTGCCAGCAGCCTCGACGGACCGGGAGGCACCGGGGAGCTGTTTTTT.

As to this clone: The sample carries other DNA sequences with the same CDR3. The genes are TRBV27 and TRBJ1-1; D remains ambiguous. Trimming pared 3 bases from V and 2 bases from J, leaving 10 bases between. This CDR3 has 14 amino acids. The germline V gene has CDR1 MNHEY and CDR2 SMNVEV (reference sequence). The CDR3 loop reads CASSLGSGNTEAFF. In DNA form, the CDR3 reads TGTGCCAGCAGTTTGGGATCGGGAAACACTGAAGCTTTCTTT.

The chain joins TRBV5-4 to TRBJ1-1; D not certain. The V end lost 0 bases, the J end lost 1 base, and 4 bases lay between the germline ends. The CDR3 sequence is 13 residues long. Per germline, CDR1 SGHNT and CDR2 YYREEE (reference sequence). The CDR3 loop is CASSLAGNTEAFF. As DNA, the CDR3 is TGTGCCAGCAGCTTGGCAGGGAACACTGAAGCTTTCTTT.

The V and J genes are TRBV14 and TRBJ2-7; D might be TRBD2 (6 bases). CDR3 length equals 16 residues. Germline values: CDR1 SGHDN, CDR2 FVKESK. Trimming removed 0 bases at V and 1 base at J, with 13 bases between. The CDR3 DNA reads as TGTGCCAGCAGCCAAGATGCGGGGTCATTTTCCTACGAGCAGTACTTC. Translation gives CASSQDAGSFSYEQYF.

The rearrangement uses TRBV2 and TRBJ1-1; D perhaps matches TRBD1 (6 bases). The CDR3 totals 12 residues. V was pared by 8 bases and J by 4 bases, with 11 bases between. Germline V gene data show CDR1 as SNHLY and CDR2 as FYNNEI. The CDR3: CASGLGGTEAFF. CDR3 DNA: TGTGCCAGCGGCCTAGGGGGCACTGAAGCTTTCTTT. Drawing the rest from reference TRBV2 and TRBJ1-1, the complete variable domain is EPEVTQTPSHQVTQMGQEVILRCVPISNHLYFYWYRQILGQKVEFLVSFYNNEISEKSEIFDDQFSVERPDGSNFTLKIRSTKLEDSAMYFCASGLGGTEAFFGQGTRLTVV.

To note about this clone: Other DNA sequences in the sample encode the same CDR3. The chain has TRBV9 and TRBJ1-2; D unresolved. The germline V gene has CDR1 SGDLS and CDR2 YYNGEE. The V end was cut by 0 bases, the J end by 5 bases, with 11 bases between. The CDR3 is 14 residues long. The CDR3 nucleotides are TGTGCCAGCAGCGTAGGAGGAGGTAGTTATGGCTACACCTTC. It translates to CASSVGGGSYGYTF. The variable domain in full, completed from reference TRBV9 and TRBJ1-2, reads DSGVTQTPKHLITATGQRVTLRCSPRSGDLSVYWYQQSLDQGLQFLIQYYNGEERAKGNILERFSAQQFPDLHSELNLSSLELGDSALYFCASSVGGGSYGYTFGSGTRLTVV.

The chain couples TRBV9 to TRBJ2-3; 8 bases fit TRBD2. CDR1 and CDR2 (germline): SGDLS, YYNGEE. The CDR3 is made up of 15 amino acids. V shed 4 bases and J 2 bases; nucleotides not matched to a gene: 6. The CDR3 region is CASSPQLAVTDTQYF. The CDR3 DNA reads TGTGCCAGCAGCCCCCAACTAGCGGTCACAGATACGCAGTATTTT. Drawing the rest from reference TRBV9 and TRBJ2-3, the complete variable domain is DSGVTQTPKHLITATGQRVTLRCSPRSGDLSVYWYQQSLDQGLQFLIQYYNGEERAKGNILERFSAQQFPDLHSELNLSSLELGDSALYFCASSPQLAVTDTQYFGPGTRLTVL.

The CDR3 loop reads CAIRGGVNQPQHF. In nucleotides, the CDR3 is TGTGCCATCAGAGGGGGCGTTAATCAGCCCCAGCATTTT. The chain links TRBV10-3 to TRBJ1-5; TRBD1 aligns across 7 bases. The CDR3 runs to 13 residues. V trimming: 6 bases; J trimming: 4 bases; junction bases outside the gene matches: 3. Germline V gene sequence: CDR1 ENHRY, CDR2 SYGVKD.

The CDR3 DNA follows: TGTGCCAGCAGCTTGACAGGGGGCGATGAGCAGTTCTTC. Translated, it gives CASSLTGGDEQFF. This chain connects TRBV5-4 to TRBJ2-1; 9 positions agree with TRBD1. V trimming: 1 base; J trimming: 8 bases; junction bases outside the gene matches: 1. From germline, CDR1 is SGHNT and CDR2 YYREEE (reference sequence). This CDR3 region has 13 residues. The complete variable domain, with remaining parts taken from reference TRBV5-4 and TRBJ2-1, reads ETGVTQSPTHLIKTRGQQVTLRCSSQSGHNTVSWYQQALGQGPQFIFQYYREEENGRGNFPPRFSGLQFPNYSSELNVNALELDDSALYLCASSLTGGDEQFFGPGTRLTVL.

V and J are TRBV27 and TRBJ2-1, with a tentative D call TRBD2 (5 bases). Trimming took off 5 bases at V and 4 bases at J, with 15 bases between the two ends. The CDR3 is 15 residues long. Germline values: CDR1 MNHEY, CDR2 SMNVEV (reference sequence). CDR3 residues: CASSGRVLAYNEQFF. The CDR3 DNA reads as TGTGCCAGCAGTGGCCGCGTTCTAGCTTACAATGAGCAGTTCTTC.

This CDR3 is CASSLEVTTYEQYF. CDR3 bases: TGCGCCAGCAGCTTGGAGGTGACAACTTACGAGCAGTACTTC. The chain carries TRBV5-1 and TRBJ2-7; D unresolved. This CDR3 comprises 14 residues. The germline CDR1 and CDR2 sequences are SGHRS and YFSETQ. The V gene lost 0 bases and the J gene lost 4 bases, with 11 bases spanning the gap.

V usage is TRBV4-1 and J usage is TRBJ2-7, with D maybe TRBD1 (6 bases). The CDR3 spans 15 residues. V lost 1 base to trimming and J lost 0 bases, with 10 bases between them. Germline CDR1 reads MGHRA; CDR2 reads YSYEKL. The CDR3 sequence is CASSQVADSSYEQYF. CDR3 coding DNA: TGCGCCAGCAGCCAAGTGGCGGACAGCTCCTACGAGCAGTACTTC.

The gene calls are TRBV7-9 and TRBJ1-5; 8 positions agree with TRBD1. V shed 4 bases, J shed 5 bases, and the junction held 7 bases outside the gene matches. This CDR3 comprises 15 residues. Germline CDR1 is SEHNR and CDR2 is FQNEAQ (reference sequence). This CDR3 reads CASSWGQGAHQPQHF. The CDR3 DNA follows: TGTGCCAGCAGCTGGGGGCAGGGGGCACATCAGCCCCAGCATTTT.